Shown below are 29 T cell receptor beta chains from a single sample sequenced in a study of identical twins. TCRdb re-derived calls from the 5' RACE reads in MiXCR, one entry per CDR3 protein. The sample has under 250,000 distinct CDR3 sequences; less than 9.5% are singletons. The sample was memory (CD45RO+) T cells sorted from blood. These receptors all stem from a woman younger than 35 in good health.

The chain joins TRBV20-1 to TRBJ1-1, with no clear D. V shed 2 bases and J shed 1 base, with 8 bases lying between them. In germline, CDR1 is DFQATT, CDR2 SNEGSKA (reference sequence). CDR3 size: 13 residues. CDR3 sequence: CSARLDGNTEAFF. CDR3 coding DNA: TGCAGTGCTAGACTTGACGGGAACACTGAAGCTTTCTTT.

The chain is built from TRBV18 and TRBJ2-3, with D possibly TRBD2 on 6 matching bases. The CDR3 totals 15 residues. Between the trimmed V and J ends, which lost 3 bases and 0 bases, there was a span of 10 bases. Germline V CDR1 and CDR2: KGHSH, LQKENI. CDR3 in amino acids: CASSPWTTSTDTQYF. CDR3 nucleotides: TGTGCCAGCTCACCTTGGACTACTAGCACAGATACGCAGTATTTT.

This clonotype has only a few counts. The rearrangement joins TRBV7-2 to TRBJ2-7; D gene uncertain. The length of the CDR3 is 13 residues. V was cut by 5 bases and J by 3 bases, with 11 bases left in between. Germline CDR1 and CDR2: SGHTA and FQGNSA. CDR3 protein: CASSLLRDYEQYF. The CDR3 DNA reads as TGTGCCAGCAGCCTCCTTAGGGACTACGAGCAGTACTTC.

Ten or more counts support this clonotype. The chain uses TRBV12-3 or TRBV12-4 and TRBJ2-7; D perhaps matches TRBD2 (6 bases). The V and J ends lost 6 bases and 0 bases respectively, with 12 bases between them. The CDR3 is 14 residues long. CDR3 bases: TGTGCCAGCAGCCTAGCGTACAGCTCCTACGAGCAGTACTTC. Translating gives CASSLAYSSYEQYF.

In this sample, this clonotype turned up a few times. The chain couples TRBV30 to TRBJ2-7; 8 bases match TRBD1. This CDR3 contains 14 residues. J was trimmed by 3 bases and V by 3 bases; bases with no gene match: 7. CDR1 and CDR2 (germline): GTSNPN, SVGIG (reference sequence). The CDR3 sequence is CAWRAGTGVYEQYF. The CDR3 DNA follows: TGTGCCTGGAGGGCGGGGACAGGAGTCTACGAGCAGTACTTC.

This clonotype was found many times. The CDR3 sequence: CASSFLINEQFF. The DNA for the CDR3 is TGTGCCAGCAGTTTTCTCATTAATGAGCAGTTCTTC. This chain uses TRBV12-3 or TRBV12-4 with TRBJ2-1; D is unclear. The CDR3 runs to 12 residues. V lost 3 bases to trimming and J lost 7 bases, with 7 bases between them.

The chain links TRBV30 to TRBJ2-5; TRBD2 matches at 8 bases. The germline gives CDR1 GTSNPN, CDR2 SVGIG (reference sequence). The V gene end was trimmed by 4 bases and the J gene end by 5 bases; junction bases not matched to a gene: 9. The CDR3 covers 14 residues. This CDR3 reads CAWKKSGSLETQYF. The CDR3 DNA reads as TGTGCCTGGAAGAAGAGCGGGAGTCTGGAGACCCAGTACTTC.

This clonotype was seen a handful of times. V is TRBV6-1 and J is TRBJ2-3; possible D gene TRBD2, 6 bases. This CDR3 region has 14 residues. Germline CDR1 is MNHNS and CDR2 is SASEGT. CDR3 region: CACRAGSYTDTQYF. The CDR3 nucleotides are TGTGCTTGCAGGGCGGGGTCCTACACAGATACGCAGTATTTT.

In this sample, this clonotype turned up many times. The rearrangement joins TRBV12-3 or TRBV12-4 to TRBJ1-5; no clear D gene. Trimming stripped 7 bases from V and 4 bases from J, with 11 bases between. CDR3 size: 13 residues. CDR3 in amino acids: CASTTEENQPQHF. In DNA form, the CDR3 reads TGTGCCAGCACCACTGAGGAGAATCAGCCCCAGCATTTT.

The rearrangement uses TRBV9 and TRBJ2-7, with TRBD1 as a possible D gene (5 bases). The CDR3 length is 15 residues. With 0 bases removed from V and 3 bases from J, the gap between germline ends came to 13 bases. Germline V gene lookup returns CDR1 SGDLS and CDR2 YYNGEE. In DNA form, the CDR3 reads TGTGCCAGCAGCGTAGAAGCAGGGCCCTACTACGAGCAGTACTTC. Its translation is CASSVEAGPYYEQYF.

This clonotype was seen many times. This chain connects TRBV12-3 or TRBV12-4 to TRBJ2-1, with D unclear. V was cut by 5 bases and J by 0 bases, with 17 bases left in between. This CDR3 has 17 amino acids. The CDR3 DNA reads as TGTGCCAGCAGTCCTCCCGACTCTTACAGCTCCTACAATGAGCAGTTCTTC. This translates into CASSPPDSYSSYNEQFF.

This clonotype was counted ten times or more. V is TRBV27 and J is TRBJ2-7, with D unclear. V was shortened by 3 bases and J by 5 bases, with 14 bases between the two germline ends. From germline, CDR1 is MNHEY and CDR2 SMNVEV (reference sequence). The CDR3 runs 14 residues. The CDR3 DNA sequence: TGTGCCAGCAGTTTGCAGCTAGGCTCGAACGAGCAGTACTTC. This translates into CASSLQLGSNEQYF.

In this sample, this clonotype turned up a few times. Here the CDR3 reads CSQRGPYNEQFF. In DNA form, the CDR3 reads TGCAGTCAGCGGGGACCCTACAATGAGCAGTTCTTC. The J gene is TRBJ2-1, the V gene TRBV20-1; 7 bases are shared with TRBD2. CDR1 and CDR2 (germline): DFQATT, SNEGSKA (reference sequence). The CDR3 loop spans 12 amino acids. The J segment lost 2 bases and the V segment lost 8 bases, leaving 3 bases of the junction unmatched.

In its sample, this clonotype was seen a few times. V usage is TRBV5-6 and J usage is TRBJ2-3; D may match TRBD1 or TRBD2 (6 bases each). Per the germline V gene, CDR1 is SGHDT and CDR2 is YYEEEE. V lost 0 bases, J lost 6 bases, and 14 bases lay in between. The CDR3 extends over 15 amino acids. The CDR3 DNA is TGTGCCAGCAGCTTGGCGGGGGCTAGCTACGATACGCAGTATTTT. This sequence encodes CASSLAGASYDTQYF.

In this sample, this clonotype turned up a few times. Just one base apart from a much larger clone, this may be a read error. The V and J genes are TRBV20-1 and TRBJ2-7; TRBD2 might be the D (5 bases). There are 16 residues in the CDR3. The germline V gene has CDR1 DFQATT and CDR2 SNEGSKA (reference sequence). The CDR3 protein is CSARAPPAEPSYERYF. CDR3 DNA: TGCAGTGCTAGAGCCCCCCCAGCGGAGCCCTCCTACGAGCGGTACTTC.

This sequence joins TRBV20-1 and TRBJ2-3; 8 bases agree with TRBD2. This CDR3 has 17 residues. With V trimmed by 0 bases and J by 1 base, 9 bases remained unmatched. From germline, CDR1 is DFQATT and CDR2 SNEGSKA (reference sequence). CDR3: CSARDPPRAGGTDTQYF. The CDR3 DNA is TGCAGTGCTAGAGATCCCCCCAGAGCGGGAGGCACAGATACGCAGTATTTT.

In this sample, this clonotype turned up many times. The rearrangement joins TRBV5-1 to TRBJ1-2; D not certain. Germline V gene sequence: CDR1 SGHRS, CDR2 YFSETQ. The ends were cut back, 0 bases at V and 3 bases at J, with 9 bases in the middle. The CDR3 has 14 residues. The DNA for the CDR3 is TGCGCCAGCAGCTTGGAGTTATCTTACTATGGCTACACCTTC. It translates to CASSLELSYYGYTF.

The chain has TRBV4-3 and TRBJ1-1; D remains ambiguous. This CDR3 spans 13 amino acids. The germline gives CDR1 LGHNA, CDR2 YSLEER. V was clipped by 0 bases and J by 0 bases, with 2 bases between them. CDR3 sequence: CASSQEMNTEAFF. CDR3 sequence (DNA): TGCGCCAGCAGCCAAGAGATGAACACTGAAGCTTTCTTT.

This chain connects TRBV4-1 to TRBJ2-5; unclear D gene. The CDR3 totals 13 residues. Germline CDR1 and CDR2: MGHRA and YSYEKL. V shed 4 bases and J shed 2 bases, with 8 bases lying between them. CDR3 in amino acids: CASSLSKQETQYF. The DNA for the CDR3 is TGCGCCAGCAGCCTGTCAAAACAAGAGACCCAGTACTTC.

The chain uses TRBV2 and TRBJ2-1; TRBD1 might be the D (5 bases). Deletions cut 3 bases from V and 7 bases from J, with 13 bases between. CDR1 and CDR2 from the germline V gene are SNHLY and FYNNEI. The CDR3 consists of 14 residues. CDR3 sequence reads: CASSEESGSNEQFF. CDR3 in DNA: TGTGCCAGCAGTGAGGAGTCAGGGTCAAATGAGCAGTTCTTC.

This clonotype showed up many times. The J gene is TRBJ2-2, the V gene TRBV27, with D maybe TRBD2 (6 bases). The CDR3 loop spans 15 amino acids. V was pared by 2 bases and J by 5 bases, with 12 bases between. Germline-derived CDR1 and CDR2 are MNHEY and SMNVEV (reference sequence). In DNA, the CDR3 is TGTGCCAGCAGTTTACGGGGGAGAGTGACCGGGGAGCTGTTTTTT. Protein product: CASSLRGRVTGELFF.

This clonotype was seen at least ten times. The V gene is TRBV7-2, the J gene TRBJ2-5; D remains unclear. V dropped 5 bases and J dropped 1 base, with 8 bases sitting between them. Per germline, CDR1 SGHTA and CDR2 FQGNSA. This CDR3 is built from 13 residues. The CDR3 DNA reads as TGTGCCAGCAGCCCACGATTCCAAGAGACCCAGTACTTC. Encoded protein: CASSPRFQETQYF.

CDR3 loop: CASSVVARGTDTQYF. The CDR3 bases are TGTGCCAGCAGCGTAGTGGCCAGGGGAACAGATACGCAGTATTTT. This rearrangement joins TRBV9 to TRBJ2-3; D is possibly TRBD1 (6 bases). The CDR3 totals 15 residues. Germline CDR1 reads SGDLS; CDR2 reads YYNGEE. Trimming removed 0 bases from V and 3 bases from J, with 11 bases in between.

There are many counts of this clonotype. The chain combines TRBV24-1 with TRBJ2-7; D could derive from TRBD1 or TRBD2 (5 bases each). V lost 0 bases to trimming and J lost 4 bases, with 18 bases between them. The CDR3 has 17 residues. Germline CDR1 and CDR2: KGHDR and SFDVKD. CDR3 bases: TGTGCCACCAGTGATTTGCAAATCGGGGCCCCGCGGTACGAGCAGTACTTC. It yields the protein CATSDLQIGAPRYEQYF.

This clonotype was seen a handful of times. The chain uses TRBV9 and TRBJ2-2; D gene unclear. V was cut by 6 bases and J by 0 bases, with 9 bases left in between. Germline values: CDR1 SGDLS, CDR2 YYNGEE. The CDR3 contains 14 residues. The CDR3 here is CASMEPSNTGELFF. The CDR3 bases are TGTGCCAGCATGGAGCCATCGAACACCGGGGAGCTGTTTTTT.

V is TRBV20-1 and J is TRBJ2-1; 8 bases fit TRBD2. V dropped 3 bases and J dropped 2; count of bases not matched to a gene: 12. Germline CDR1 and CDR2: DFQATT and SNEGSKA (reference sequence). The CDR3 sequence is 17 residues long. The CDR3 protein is CSASTHGSGNAYNEQFF. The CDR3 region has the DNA TGCAGTGCTAGTACACATGGTAGCGGGAACGCCTACAATGAGCAGTTCTTC.

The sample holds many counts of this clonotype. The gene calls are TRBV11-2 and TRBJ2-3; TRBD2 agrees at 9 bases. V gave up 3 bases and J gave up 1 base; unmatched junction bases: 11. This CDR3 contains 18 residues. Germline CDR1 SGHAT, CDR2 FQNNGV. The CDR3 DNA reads TGTGCCAGCAGCTTCTCGGGACTAGCCTTCCCCCGCACAGATACGCAGTATTTT. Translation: CASSFSGLAFPRTDTQYF.

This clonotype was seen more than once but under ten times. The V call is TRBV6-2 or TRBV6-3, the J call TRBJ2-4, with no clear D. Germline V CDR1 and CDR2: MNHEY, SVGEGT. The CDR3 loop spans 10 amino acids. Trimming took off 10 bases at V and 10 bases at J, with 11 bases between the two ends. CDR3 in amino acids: CANPSRIQYF. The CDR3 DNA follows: TGTGCCAATCCGAGTAGAATTCAGTACTTC.

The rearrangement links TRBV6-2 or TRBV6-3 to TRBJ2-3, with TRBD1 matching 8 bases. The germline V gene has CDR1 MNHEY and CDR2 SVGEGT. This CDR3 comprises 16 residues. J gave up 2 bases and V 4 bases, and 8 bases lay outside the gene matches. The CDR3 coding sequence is TGTGCCAGCAGTTTACTACAGGGGGTGGCCACAGATACGCAGTATTTT. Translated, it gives CASSLLQGVATDTQYF.